These 11 T cell receptor beta chains originate from one sample sequenced in a study of cytomegalovirus exposure and HLA in healthy donors. Primers for the PCR totalled 60 Vbeta and 13 Jbeta. The protocol was immunoSEQ multiplex PCR, while the TCRdb copy is restricted to in-frame clones and leaves out a portion. This sample has 110,000 to 150,000 clones, with around three quarters found just once. The sequencing sample was made of PBMCs. These receptors were collected from a woman aged 55-69 years in good health and CMV-seropositive.

The chain employs TRBV5-8 and TRBJ2-7; TRBD2 might be the D (5 bases). This CDR3 region has 16 residues. Looked up from germline, CDR1 is SGHTS and CDR2 is YDEGEE. V was clipped by 0 bases and J by 0 bases, with 13 bases between them. The CDR3 DNA follows: TGTGCCAGCAGCTTGGAACTAGGCAAGAGCTCCTACGAGCAGTACTTC. This translates into CASSLELGKSSYEQYF.

This clone was observed a handful of times. The chain combines TRBV9 with TRBJ2-2; 9 bases are shared with TRBD2. The germline gives CDR1 SGDLS, CDR2 YYNGEE. The trim removed 4 bases at V and 1 base at J, leaving 2 bases unmatched. This CDR3 region has 15 residues. CDR3 loop: CASSQTSGNTGELFF. CDR3 nucleotides: TGTGCCAGCAGCCAGACTAGCGGGAACACCGGGGAGCTGTTTTTT.

The chain joins TRBV6-5 to TRBJ1-5; weak D call: TRBD1 (5 bases). V lost 4 bases and J 4 bases, leaving 11 bases between the germline ends. There are 14 residues in the CDR3. Germline CDR1 reads MNHEY; CDR2 reads SVGAGI. The CDR3 sequence is CASSSPGLNQPQHF. Written as DNA, the CDR3 is TGTGCCAGCAGTTCACCAGGGCTAAATCAGCCCCAGCATTTT.

V usage is TRBV18 and J usage is TRBJ2-3, with 7 bases identical to TRBD1. J gave up 3 bases and V 6 bases, and 6 bases lay outside the gene matches. The germline V gene encodes CDR1 KGHSH and CDR2 LQKENI. The CDR3 has 14 amino acids. CDR3 residues: CASSQTGATDTQYF. Written as DNA, the CDR3 is TGTGCCAGCTCCCAAACAGGGGCGACAGATACGCAGTATTTT.

The CDR3 region has the DNA TGTGCCAGCTCATCGGACAGGGGTTGGAGGGAGACCCAGTACTTC. Protein: CASSSDRGWRETQYF. V and J are TRBV18 and TRBJ2-5; the match to TRBD1 covers 9 bases. V lost 5 bases to trimming and J lost 5 bases; unmatched junction nucleotides: 9. Germline lookup yields CDR1 KGHSH and CDR2 LQKENI. The CDR3 is 15 residues long.

The chain combines TRBV7-9 with TRBJ1-1; 7 bases agree with TRBD1. Germline V gives CDR1 SEHNR, CDR2 FQNEAQ (reference sequence). V lost 5 bases, J lost 0 bases, and 3 bases stayed unmatched. The CDR3 is 14 amino acids. The CDR3 loop reads CASSPGTVNTEAFF. CDR3 in DNA: TGTGCCAGCAGCCCCGGGACAGTGAACACTGAAGCTTTCTTT.

This sequence joins TRBV18 and TRBJ1-2; 11 bases are a match to TRBD1. The CDR3 is 14 residues long. V lost 6 bases and J lost 5; bases outside the gene matches: 5. The germline V gene has CDR1 KGHSH and CDR2 LQKENI. The DNA of the CDR3 is TGTGCCAGCTCGCCGGGACAGGGGGGTTATGGCTACACCTTC. Translation gives CASSPGQGGYGYTF.

CDR3 nucleotides: TGTGCCAGCAGTCGTCCGACAGGGCGGACCGGGGAGCTGTTTTTT. Translating it yields CASSRPTGRTGELFF. This chain joins TRBV28 and TRBJ2-2; 7 bases align to TRBD1. V was pared by 5 bases and J by 5 bases, with 8 bases of the junction left unmatched. The CDR3 runs to 15 residues. The germline V gene has CDR1 MDHEN and CDR2 SYDVKM.

V and J are TRBV27 and TRBJ2-6, with a tentative D call TRBD1 (6 bases). This CDR3 has 16 residues. The V and J ends lost 8 bases and 0 bases respectively, with 14 bases between them. Per the germline V gene, CDR1 is MNHEY and CDR2 is SMNVEV (reference sequence). The CDR3 region has the DNA TGTGCCAGCTGCCAGGACAGTACCTCTGGGGCCAACGTCCTGACTTTC. Encoded protein: CASCQDSTSGANVLTF.

V usage is TRBV11-2 and J usage is TRBJ1-3; D may be TRBD1 (5 bases). Germline assignment: CDR1 SGHAT and CDR2 FQNNGV. The CDR3 covers 15 residues. V lost 5 bases and J 1 base, leaving 12 bases between the germline ends. The CDR3 is CASSTRRGSGNTIYF. As DNA, the CDR3 is TGTGCCAGCAGCACCCGGCGGGGGTCTGGAAACACCATATATTTT. Together with reference TRBV11-2 and TRBJ1-3, the CDR3 gives the full variable domain: EAGVAQSPRYKIIEKRQSVAFWCNPISGHATLYWYQQILGQGPKLLIQFQNNGVVDDSQLPKDRFSAERLKGVDSTLKIQPAKLEDSAVYLCASSTRRGSGNTIYFGEGSWLTVV.

V gene TRBV7-7 combines with J gene TRBJ2-1; maybe TRBD1 (6 bases). The length of the CDR3 is 16 residues. Germline CDR1 and CDR2: SSHAT and FNYEAQ (reference sequence). V was pared by 4 bases and J by 0 bases, with 13 bases between. The CDR3 spells CASSSRTASSYNEQFF. The CDR3 DNA sequence: TGTGCCAGCAGCTCCCGGACAGCCAGCTCCTACAATGAGCAGTTCTTC.